This T cell receptor beta chain was identified during a study of early T cells in non-severe SARS-CoV-2 infection. Study-level background: Sequencing input comprised bulk RNA from unsorted whole blood; chain pairing was not available.

Study conclusions and caveats: VDJdb matching favored anti-spike CD8 responses, missing private and CD4 specificities.

The CDR3 sequence is 13 residues long. V shed 3 bases and J 6 bases; nucleotides not matched to a gene: 3. The germline CDR1 and CDR2 sequences are SQVTM and ANQGSEA. The TCR library protocol was used to attach unique molecular identifiers. These identifiers were attached to individual cDNA molecules. Each CDR3 protein gets one entry after TCRdb re-called the 5' RACE reads with MiXCR. This table holds over 20,000 distinct CDR3 sequences, 4% to 5.5% found once. Turning to this clonotype: The antigen is unknown.

The TCR originated in an adult who was a healthcare worker with PCR-confirmed SARS-CoV-2 infection or an uninfected control (not recorded which). Sequencing was carried out using whole blood. The chain employs TRBV29-1 and TRBJ2-2, with 8 bases identical to TRBD1. The CDR3 sequence: CSVEGQEAGELFF. CDR3 sequence (DNA): TGCAGCGTTGAGGGACAGGAGGCCGGGGAGCTGTTTTTT.